The rows below give T cell receptor beta chains drawn from one sample of a study of beta chain features in type 1 diabetes. Generated by immunoSEQ multiplex PCR, the TCRdb table keeps only in-frame clones and is missing some. The table has a few hundred thousand clones, roughly 9.8% seen once. The source material was central memory CD4+ T cells from blood. The receptors here all came from a man aged 25 to 40 with type 1 diabetes. Each CDR3 is given with its conserved first and last residue. The order of the fields is J gene, clone size, V gene, CDR3 protein. A clone size is listed for some rows: how often the clone was seen (once, few, many), or a class if it is expanded.

j_gene: TRBJ2-1; abundance: few; v_gene: TRBV5-4; CDR3aa: CASSSLAGGPRNEQFF
j_gene: TRBJ2-1; abundance: .; v_gene: TRBV4-3; CDR3aa: CASSQVWAPTQLYNEQFF
j_gene: TRBJ2-1; abundance: .; v_gene: TRBV4-1; CDR3aa: CASSQRTVDNEQFF
j_gene: TRBJ1-5; abundance: many; v_gene: TRBV27; CDR3aa: CASSPVAVYSNQPQHF
j_gene: TRBJ2-3; abundance: .; v_gene: TRBV10-2; CDR3aa: CASSGAGMGTDTQYF
j_gene: TRBJ1-4; abundance: few; v_gene: TRBV21-1; CDR3aa: CASSKGSRATNEKLFF
j_gene: TRBJ2-3; abundance: many; v_gene: TRBV5-5; CDR3aa: CASSFSGTSTDTQYF
j_gene: TRBJ2-5; abundance: few; v_gene: TRBV5-4; CDR3aa: CASSFFSASGYQETQYF
j_gene: TRBJ2-7; abundance: .; v_gene: TRBV18; CDR3aa: CASSPGAYEQYF
j_gene: TRBJ1-5; abundance: few; v_gene: TRBV5-5; CDR3aa: CASSPLRDQPQHF
j_gene: TRBJ2-7; abundance: few; v_gene: TRBV28; CDR3aa: CASSFRGVFF
j_gene: TRBJ1-5; abundance: many; v_gene: TRBV7-9; CDR3aa: CASSRSTGRGNQPQHF
j_gene: TRBJ1-1; abundance: .; v_gene: TRBV20-1; CDR3aa: CSDREDTEAFF
j_gene: TRBJ2-5; abundance: .; v_gene: TRBV28; CDR3aa: CATLGLAETQYF
j_gene: TRBJ2-2; abundance: .; v_gene: TRBV7-2; CDR3aa: CASSLQGSGAGELFF
j_gene: TRBJ2-1; abundance: .; v_gene: TRBV7-9; CDR3aa: CASSFNEQFF
j_gene: TRBJ2-7; abundance: few; v_gene: TRBV6-5; CDR3aa: CASSSMGQGFYEQYF
j_gene: TRBJ2-1; abundance: .; v_gene: TRBV10-3; CDR3aa: CAISARAEYNEQFF
j_gene: TRBJ2-7; abundance: few; v_gene: TRBV28; CDR3aa: CASRPQNRGPYEQYF
j_gene: TRBJ1-5; abundance: many; v_gene: TRBV28; CDR3aa: CGESGTASNQPQHF
j_gene: TRBJ2-1; abundance: few; v_gene: TRBV5-5; CDR3aa: CASSKGSLERFWFF
j_gene: TRBJ1-4; abundance: many; v_gene: TRBV7-9; CDR3aa: CASGVQGSNEKLFF
j_gene: TRBJ1-1; abundance: .; v_gene: TRBV6-5; CDR3aa: CASRQGLWTEAFF
j_gene: TRBJ2-6; abundance: .; v_gene: TRBV7-3; CDR3aa: CASSPQGYGANVLTF
j_gene: TRBJ2-5; abundance: many; v_gene: TRBV7-6; CDR3aa: CASSLRALQETQYF
j_gene: TRBJ2-3; abundance: few; v_gene: TRBV5-1; CDR3aa: CASSLQGVGYTDTQYF
j_gene: TRBJ1-4; abundance: few; v_gene: TRBV27; CDR3aa: CASSNIYTGNEKLFF
j_gene: TRBJ2-1; abundance: .; v_gene: TRBV30; CDR3aa: CAWSVTLSGSEQFF